What follows are 28 T cell receptor beta chains derived from one specimen sequenced in a study of T-cell reconstitution after alpha-beta-depleted transplantation in children. Unique molecular identifiers were incorporated when the TCRbeta library was constructed. TCRdb used MiXCR to reprocess the PCR reads, holding one entry per CDR3 protein. The data show about half a million distinct CDR3 sequences, under 15% seen once. Sequenced here: PBMCs from the stem cell graft donor, sampled from the stem cell graft. All receptors derive from a human donor who donated a stem cell graft to a child with combined immunodeficiency.

V and J are TRBV4-2 and TRBJ1-2; a possible D gene is TRBD1 (6 bases). The CDR3 consists of 16 residues. Germline-derived CDR1 and CDR2 are LGHNA and YNFKEQ. V dropped 0 bases and J dropped 4 bases, with 15 bases sitting between them. The CDR3, as DNA: TGTGCCAGCAGCCAAGAGAGGTTGAGGACAGCCTATGGCTACACCTTC. Translating gives CASSQERLRTAYGYTF.

This clonotype occurred a few times. The chain carries TRBV14 and TRBJ2-3, with D uncertain. The CDR3 has 14 amino acids. Per germline, CDR1 SGHDN and CDR2 FVKESK. V lost 1 base to trimming and J lost 6 bases, with 11 bases between them. CDR3 region: CASSQGFGMDTQYF. In nucleotides, the CDR3 is TGTGCCAGCAGCCAAGGGTTTGGGATGGATACGCAGTATTTT.

This clonotype was detected only a few times. The CDR3 loop is CASSTIAGGGETQYF. As DNA, the CDR3 is TGTGCCAGCAGTACGATAGCGGGAGGTGGAGAGACCCAGTACTTC. V and J are TRBV12-3 or TRBV12-4 and TRBJ2-5; 10 nucleotides line up with TRBD2. The CDR3 extends over 15 amino acids. Unmatched junction bases numbered 7, after V lost 5 bases and J lost 4 bases.

This chain uses TRBV4-3 with TRBJ2-7, with 7 bases identical to TRBD2. Germline CDR1 LGHNA, CDR2 YSLEER. The CDR3 has 15 amino acids. V lost 4 bases to trimming and J lost 4 bases; unmatched junction nucleotides: 10. CDR3 nucleotides: TGCGCCAGCAGCCCACTAGGGGAGGGCAGGTACGAGCAGTACTTC. Encoded protein: CASSPLGEGRYEQYF.

The V gene is TRBV18, the J gene TRBJ1-1; D not certain. The germline V gene encodes CDR1 KGHSH and CDR2 LQKENI. The ends were cut back, 7 bases at V and 0 bases at J, with 9 bases in the middle. There are 13 residues in the CDR3. CDR3 loop: CASLTELNTEAFF. For the CDR3, the DNA is TGTGCCAGCTTGACTGAGTTGAACACTGAAGCTTTCTTT.

This clonotype was seen at least ten times. The chain is built from TRBV12-3 or TRBV12-4 and TRBJ2-1; D unresolved. The ends were cut back, 3 bases at V and 5 bases at J, with 11 bases in the middle. CDR3 length: 14 residues. The CDR3 here is CASSFTGHHNEQFF. DNA for the CDR3: TGTGCCAGCAGTTTTACCGGGCACCACAATGAGCAGTTCTTC.

Ten or more counts support this clonotype. The V call is TRBV6-5, the J call TRBJ2-1, with 10 nucleotides matching TRBD1. The CDR3 is made up of 14 amino acids. After removal of 2 bases from V and 7 bases from J, the junction contained 2 bases not matched to a gene. Germline V gives CDR1 MNHEY, CDR2 SVGAGI. CDR3 in DNA: TGTGCCAGCAGTTACGGACAGGGGGGTAATGAGCAGTTCTTC. The encoded protein is CASSYGQGGNEQFF.

As regards this clonotype: At one of its ends the junction is not consistent with the germline gene, which may arise from a read error. V is TRBV4-3 and J is TRBJ2-3, with no clear D. This CDR3 spans 13 amino acids. The germline CDR1 and CDR2 sequences are LGHNA and YSLEER. CDR3 sequence (DNA): TGCGCCAGTAGCCTCGAGAGCCGAGATACGCAGTATTTT. Translated, it gives CASSLESRDTQYF.

This clonotype was observed at least ten times. The rearrangement joins TRBV12-3 or TRBV12-4 to TRBJ2-2; 10 bases fit TRBD1. V lost 6 bases, J lost 3 bases, and 7 bases stayed unmatched. This CDR3 is 16 amino acids long. The CDR3 sequence is CASRTTGGLDTGELFF. CDR3 in DNA: TGTGCCAGCAGAACGACAGGGGGCTTGGACACCGGGGAGCTGTTTTTT.

V usage is TRBV10-3 and J usage is TRBJ1-6; 9 nucleotides align to TRBD1. The CDR3 extends over 14 amino acids. The V gene's germline CDR1 is ENHRY and CDR2 SYGVKD. J was trimmed by 7 bases and V by 6 bases; bases with no gene match: 4. This chain's CDR3 is CAISAGQGNSPLHF. CDR3 coding DNA: TGTGCCATCAGCGCGGGACAGGGAAATTCACCCCTCCACTTT.

This clonotype was found a few times. J is TRBJ2-1 and V is TRBV10-3; 10 positions agree with TRBD2. The CDR3 is 18 amino acids. CDR1 and CDR2 (germline): ENHRY, SYGVKD. V gave up 6 bases and J gave up 3 bases; unmatched junction bases: 14. CDR3 bases: TGTGCCATCAGCCGCCCCCAACTAGCGGGGAAAGACTACAATGAGCAGTTCTTC. Protein product: CAISRPQLAGKDYNEQFF.

This clonotype appeared a few times. The chain has TRBV7-3 and TRBJ2-1; 7 nucleotides line up with TRBD2. With 2 bases clipped from V and 4 bases from J, the junction kept 5 bases outside the gene matches. The germline V gene encodes CDR1 SGHTA and CDR2 FQGTGA. The CDR3 loop spans 15 amino acids. The CDR3 nucleotides are TGTGCCAGCAGCTTATCGCAGCGGGATTACAATGAGCAGTTCTTC. Translation: CASSLSQRDYNEQFF.

This clonotype was recorded at least ten times. The chain uses TRBV4-3 and TRBJ2-1, with 9 bases matching TRBD2. CDR3 length: 17 residues. Germline CDR1 reads LGHNA; CDR2 reads YSLEER. V shed 1 base and J 6 bases; nucleotides not matched to a gene: 10. The CDR3 DNA follows: TGCGCCAGCAGCCAAGTTAGCGGGAGAGTAGGGGGCAATGAGCAGTTCTTC. Amino acids: CASSQVSGRVGGNEQFF.

The chain links TRBV4-3 to TRBJ2-7; TRBD1 might be the D (7 bases). CDR3 length: 17 amino acids. V lost 0 bases to trimming and J lost 0 bases, with 15 bases between them. In germline, CDR1 is LGHNA, CDR2 YSLEER. The CDR3 bases are TGCGCCAGCAGCCAAGAGGCCGGACAGGACTACTCCTACGAGCAGTACTTC. Translating gives CASSQEAGQDYSYEQYF.

In this sample, this clonotype turned up a few times. The chain recombines TRBV9 with TRBJ2-3, with TRBD2 as a possible D gene (5 bases). Germline lookup yields CDR1 SGDLS and CDR2 YYNGEE. Trimming removed 1 base at V and 2 bases at J, with 11 bases between. There are 15 residues in the CDR3. CDR3 DNA: TGTGCCAGCAGCGTAAATTCGGGATCCACAGATACGCAGTATTTT. Amino acid sequence: CASSVNSGSTDTQYF.

Ten or more counts support this clonotype. The rearrangement uses TRBV7-2 and TRBJ2-1; possibly TRBD2 for D (5 bases). Germline V lookup: CDR1 SGHTA, CDR2 FQGNSA. The CDR3 covers 14 residues. The V end lost 0 bases, the J end lost 4 bases, and 7 bases lay between the germline ends. CDR3 protein: CASSLAPGYNEQFF. The CDR3 region has the DNA TGTGCCAGCAGCTTAGCGCCGGGATACAATGAGCAGTTCTTC. Drawing the rest from reference TRBV7-2 and TRBJ2-1, the complete variable domain is GAGVSQSPSNKVTEKGKDVELRCDPISGHTALYWYRQSLGQGLEFLIYFQGNSAPDKSGLPSDRFSAERTGGSVSTLTIQRTQQEDSAVYLCASSLAPGYNEQFFGPGTRLTVL.

Turning to this clonotype: A much larger clonotype is one base distant, so this may be a read error. V and J are TRBV20-1 and TRBJ1-1; D is ambiguous. Germline V gene data show CDR1 as DFQATT and CDR2 as SNEGSKA (reference sequence). This CDR3 has 15 residues. V shed 5 bases and J shed 1 base, with 17 bases lying between them. The DNA for the CDR3 is TGCAGTGCTCCGCGCGTGAGGTCTCAGAACACTGAAGCTTTCTTT. This sequence encodes CSAPRVRSQNTEAFF.

This clonotype was seen repeatedly, ten times or more. The chain couples TRBV20-1 to TRBJ2-3; D perhaps matches TRBD2 (5 bases). Trimming removed 0 bases at V and 1 base at J, with 11 bases between. The germline CDR1 and CDR2 sequences are DFQATT and SNEGSKA (reference sequence). CDR3 length: 15 amino acids. CDR3 loop: CSARDMRVRTDTQYF. The DNA of the CDR3 is TGCAGTGCTAGAGATATGAGGGTGCGCACAGATACGCAGTATTTT.

The chain couples TRBV6-2 or TRBV6-3 to TRBJ2-2; 13 bases agree with TRBD2. Germline V gene lookup returns CDR1 MNHEY and CDR2 SVGEGT. The CDR3 is 17 amino acids. J lost 5 bases, V lost 6 bases, and 9 bases had no gene match. CDR3 nucleotides: TGTGCCAGCAGACAACTAGCGGGAGGGCCGAGAACCGGGGAGCTGTTTTTT. Its protein is CASRQLAGGPRTGELFF.

In this sample, this clonotype turned up many times. The chain combines TRBV5-1 with TRBJ2-5; D perhaps matches TRBD1 (5 bases). This CDR3 is 21 amino acids long. CDR1 is SGHRS and CDR2 is YFSETQ in the germline V gene. V dropped 1 base and J dropped 0 bases, with 28 bases sitting between them. The CDR3 DNA is TGCGCCAGCAGCTTGAAGAAATTGGGAACAGGTGGATTAAGGTACCAAGAGACCCAGTACTTC. It translates to CASSLKKLGTGGLRYQETQYF.

This chain joins TRBV6-1 and TRBJ2-1; D call uncertain. Germline CDR1 and CDR2: MNHNS and SASEGT. This CDR3 contains 15 residues. The germline V and J ends were trimmed by 6 bases and 0 bases, with 12 bases remaining between them. CDR3 DNA: TGTGCCAGCAGAAGAGGCGCACCCTCCTACAATGAGCAGTTCTTC. Translated: CASRRGAPSYNEQFF.

This clonotype came up a few times. This chain links TRBV10-3 with TRBJ2-5, with 7 nucleotides matching TRBD1. The CDR3 is 15 amino acids. Trimming removed 6 bases from V and 5 bases from J; junction bases left unmatched: 12. Germline loops: CDR1 ENHRY, CDR2 SYGVKD. The DNA for the CDR3 is TGTGCCATCAGAGAGGCACAGGGGAGCCACGAGACCCAGTACTTC. Protein: CAIREAQGSHETQYF.

This clonotype has ten or more counts. This could be a read error, since a much larger clone is one nucleotide away. J is TRBJ2-1 and V is TRBV5-1; 10 nucleotides line up with TRBD2. After removal of 1 base from V and 0 bases from J, the junction contained 1 base not matched to a gene. This CDR3 comprises 16 residues. The germline CDR1 and CDR2 sequences are SGHRS and YFSETQ. Here the CDR3 DNA reads TGCGCCAGCAGCTTGCCTAGCGGGAGCTCCTACAATGAGCAGTTCTTC. This translates into CASSLPSGSSYNEQFF.

This clonotype was observed at least ten times. This chain uses TRBV12-3 or TRBV12-4 with TRBJ2-3; D not certain. The length of the CDR3 is 15 residues. Trimming shortened V by 5 bases and J by 4 bases, and 16 bases separated the two germline ends. The CDR3 region is CASSVRVALADTQYF. The CDR3 DNA reads as TGTGCCAGCAGTGTACGGGTTGCCCTAGCAGATACGCAGTATTTT.

With respect to this clonotype: Since a much larger clone is just one base distant, this may be a read error. The rearrangement links TRBV12-3 or TRBV12-4 to TRBJ2-1, with 7 bases lining up with TRBD2. The CDR3 loop spans 14 amino acids. With V trimmed by 6 bases and J by 0 bases, 2 bases remained unmatched. The chain's CDR3 is CASRERGSYNEQFF. In DNA form, the CDR3 reads TGTGCCAGCAGGGAGCGGGGCTCCTACAATGAGCAGTTCTTC.

This sequence joins TRBV18 and TRBJ1-2; D might be TRBD1 (5 bases). The CDR3 loop spans 17 amino acids. Per the germline V gene, CDR1 is KGHSH and CDR2 is LQKENI. The ends were cut back, 0 bases at V and 4 bases at J, with 18 bases in the middle. The CDR3 sequence is CASSPPDFGARGYGYTF. The CDR3 DNA reads as TGTGCCAGCTCACCACCGGATTTTGGGGCGCGGGGCTATGGCTACACCTTC.

This clonotype has at least ten counts. The gene calls are TRBV7-2 and TRBJ2-1; 10 bases align to TRBD1. CDR3 size: 15 residues. Germline values: CDR1 SGHTA, CDR2 FQGNSA. V lost 1 base and J lost 7; bases outside the gene matches: 4. The CDR3 coding sequence is TGTGCCAGCAGCTTAGGACAGGGGGCCTTTAATGAGCAGTTCTTC. Translation: CASSLGQGAFNEQFF.

The gene calls are TRBV6-2 or TRBV6-3 and TRBJ2-2; TRBD1 matches at 9 bases. With V trimmed by 2 bases and J by 6 bases, 13 bases remained unmatched. Per the germline V gene, CDR1 is MNHEY and CDR2 is SVGEGT. The CDR3 spans 18 residues. CDR3 residues: CASSYIPGGDRAAGELFF. For the CDR3, the DNA is TGTGCCAGCAGTTACATTCCCGGTGGGGACAGGGCCGCCGGGGAGCTGTTTTTT.